This is a list of T cell receptor beta chains from one sample in a study of Ad26.COV2.S vaccination and SARS-CoV-2 variants. The table came from immunoSEQ multiplex PCR; TCRdb's copy has only in-frame clones and leaves some out. The sample holds under 550,000 clones, 80% to 95% seen once. Sequencing was performed on peripheral blood, taken in a trial of Ad26.COV2.S vaccine versus placebo. The source is a person between 18 and 65 years old who received the Ad26.COV2.S COVID-19 vaccine or a placebo. Both conserved end residues are part of each CDR3. A D gene is named only where the DNA matches it firmly. Size is omitted from some rows. Given values are once, few, many or a class for expanded clones.

CASSLTVNYGYTF	TGTGCCAGCAGTTTGACAGTCAACTATGGCTACACCTTC	TRBV27	TRBJ1-2	NA	NA
CSVEDRGDFYGYTF	TGCAGCGTTGAAGATCGGGGGGACTTCTATGGCTACACCTTC	TRBV29-1	TRBJ1-2	NA	NA
CASGGLAGITGELFF	TGTGCCAGCGGAGGACTAGCGGGAATCACCGGGGAGCTGTTTTTT	TRBV25-1	TRBJ2-2	TRBD2	NA
CASSVAASGLPYEQYF	TGTGCCAGCAGCGTAGCGGCTAGCGGGCTTCCCTACGAGCAGTACTTC	TRBV9	TRBJ2-7	TRBD2	NA
CASSGGNQETQYF	TGTGCCAGCTCAGGCGGCAACCAAGAGACCCAGTACTTC	TRBV18	TRBJ2-5	NA	NA
CASSPPAGGSTGELFF	TGTGCCAGCAGCCCACCAGCGGGAGGGAGCACCGGGGAGCTGTTTTTT	TRBV5-4	TRBJ2-2	TRBD2	NA
CASSGSLNTIYF	TGTGCCAGCAGCGGCAGCCTAAACACCATATATTTT	TRBV9	TRBJ1-3	NA	NA
CASSHQPLGVIRPHEQYF	TGTGCCAGCAGCCATCAACCACTCGGAGTAATCCGTCCCCACGAGCAGTACTTC	TRBV5-4	TRBJ2-7	NA	many
CASSGAGTQYF	TGCGCCAGCAGTGGAGCGGGGACGCAGTATTTT	TRBV10-1	TRBJ2-3	TRBD2	NA
CASSGPGSYEQYF	TGTGCCAGCAGTGGGCCGGGAAGCTACGAGCAGTACTTC	TRBV2	TRBJ2-7	NA	NA
CASSVQGRSSYEQYF	TGTGCCAGCAGCGTACAGGGTCGAAGCTCCTACGAGCAGTACTTC	TRBV6-5	TRBJ2-7	NA	NA
CASSSLTVNEQFF	TGTGCCAGCAGCTCCCTGACTGTCAATGAGCAGTTCTTC	TRBV7-2	TRBJ2-1	NA	once
CASSPRSGSYEQYF	TGTGCCAGCAGCCCCCGTAGCGGCTCCTACGAGCAGTACTTC	TRBV7-2	TRBJ2-7	NA	NA
CSVEEVNTGELFF	TGCAGCGTTGAGGAAGTTAACACCGGGGAGCTGTTTTTT	TRBV29-1	TRBJ2-2	NA	NA
CASSPGEEQFF	TGTGCCAGCTCACCAGGGGAGGAGCAGTTCTTC	TRBV18	TRBJ2-1	NA	NA
CASRPDSNEAFF	TGTGCCAGCAGACCGGACAGTAATGAAGCTTTCTTT	TRBV7-9	TRBJ1-1	NA	few
CASNSRDNSAYGYTF	TGTGCCAGCAATTCCCGGGACAACTCGGCCTATGGCTACACCTTC	TRBV6-5	TRBJ1-2	NA	few
CASSDQPGQGLSYEQYF	TGTGCCAGCAGCGACCAACCGGGACAGGGCCTCTCCTACGAGCAGTACTTC	TRBV7-9	TRBJ2-7	TRBD1	NA
CASSLTSGRYNEQFF	TGTGCCAGCAGCTTAACTAGCGGGAGATACAATGAGCAGTTCTTC	TRBV7-3	TRBJ2-1	TRBD2	NA
CASSLVVGGNEQFF	TGTGCCAGCAGCTTAGTAGTGGGCGGCAATGAGCAGTTCTTC	TRBV7-2	TRBJ2-1	NA	NA
CASSNGRGTEAFF	TGTGCCAGTAGTAACGGCAGGGGCACTGAAGCTTTCTTT	TRBV19	TRBJ1-1	NA	NA
CASSPGTPENQPQHF	TGTGCCAGCTCACCAGGGACACCGGAAAATCAGCCCCAGCATTTT	TRBV18	TRBJ1-5	NA	NA
CASSSPSAGDFDEQYF	TGTGCCAGCAGCTCCCCCTCAGCGGGAGATTTCGACGAGCAGTACTTC	TRBV7-9	TRBJ2-7	TRBD2	NA
CAWSVLGNQPQHF	TGTGCCTGGAGTGTACTGGGCAATCAGCCCCAGCATTTT	TRBV30	TRBJ1-5	NA	NA
CASSLAFGLARGTGELFF	TGTGCCAGCAGCTTAGCGTTTGGACTAGCGAGGGGCACCGGGGAGCTGTTTTTT	TRBV7-9	TRBJ2-2	TRBD2	NA
CASATGGASMGYQPQHF	TGTGCTAGTGCTACAGGGGGCGCGTCGATGGGGTATCAGCCCCAGCATTTT	TRBV12-5	TRBJ1-5	TRBD1	NA
CASSPLPSPGLAGKGVTGELFF	TGTGCCAGCTCACCCCTACCGTCACCGGGACTAGCGGGAAAGGGTGTCACCGGGGAGCTGTTTTTT	TRBV18	TRBJ2-2	TRBD2	NA
CASSPTGPSGRAVETQYF	TGCGCCAGCAGCCCCACGGGCCCTAGCGGGAGGGCCGTAGAGACCCAGTACTTC	TRBV5-1	TRBJ2-5	TRBD2	NA
CASSQGLAGGIDEQFF	TGCGCCAGCAGCCAAGGGCTAGCGGGAGGGATCGATGAGCAGTTCTTC	TRBV4-1	TRBJ2-1	TRBD2	NA
CASSLGQGSYNEQFF	TGTGCCAGCAGTCTGGGACAGGGATCCTACAATGAGCAGTTCTTC	TRBV27	TRBJ2-1	TRBD1	NA
CASRNGRMNTEAFF	TGTGCCAGCAGAAACGGACGGATGAACACTGAAGCTTTCTTT	TRBV2	TRBJ1-1	NA	few
CASSPSRGGSPLHF	TGTGCCAGCTCACCATCCAGGGGGGGATCACCCCTCCACTTT	TRBV18	TRBJ1-6	TRBD1	few
CASSPTPGSWMNTEAFF	TGTGCCAGCAGCCCTACCCCGGGGTCTTGGATGAACACTGAAGCTTTCTTT	TRBV11-2	TRBJ1-1	NA	NA
CASSYSQGASLNQPQHF	TGTGCCAGCAGTTACTCGCAGGGGGCCTCCCTCAATCAGCCCCAGCATTTT	TRBV6-2/TRBV6-3	TRBJ1-5	TRBD1	NA
CASSGTGRMNYGYTF	TGTGCCAGCAGCGGAACAGGGAGGATGAACTATGGCTACACCTTC	TRBV5-4	TRBJ1-2	NA	few
CALGQSRRGTQYF	TGTGCCCTCGGACAGAGTCGCAGGGGTACGCAGTATTTT	TRBV30	TRBJ2-3	NA	NA
CASSGRGNTEAFF	TGTGCCAGCTCGGGCCGGGGGAACACTGAAGCTTTCTTT	TRBV2	TRBJ1-1	NA	NA
CASSYLRGKAPYEQYF	TGTGCCAGCAGTTACCTTCGAGGGAAGGCCCCCTACGAGCAGTACTTC	TRBV6-2/TRBV6-3	TRBJ2-7	NA	once
CASSSGGLAVNEQFF	TGTGCCAGCAGCTCCGGAGGACTAGCGGTCAATGAGCAGTTCTTC	TRBV7-3	TRBJ2-1	TRBD2	NA
CASSLAGQGSSPLHF	TGTGCCAGCAGCTTAGCAGGGCAAGGGTCTTCACCCCTCCACTTT	TRBV7-2	TRBJ1-6	NA	NA
CASGGQVSSYNEQFF	TGTGCCAGCGGGGGACAGGTGAGCTCCTACAATGAGCAGTTCTTC	TRBV6-6	TRBJ2-1	TRBD1	NA